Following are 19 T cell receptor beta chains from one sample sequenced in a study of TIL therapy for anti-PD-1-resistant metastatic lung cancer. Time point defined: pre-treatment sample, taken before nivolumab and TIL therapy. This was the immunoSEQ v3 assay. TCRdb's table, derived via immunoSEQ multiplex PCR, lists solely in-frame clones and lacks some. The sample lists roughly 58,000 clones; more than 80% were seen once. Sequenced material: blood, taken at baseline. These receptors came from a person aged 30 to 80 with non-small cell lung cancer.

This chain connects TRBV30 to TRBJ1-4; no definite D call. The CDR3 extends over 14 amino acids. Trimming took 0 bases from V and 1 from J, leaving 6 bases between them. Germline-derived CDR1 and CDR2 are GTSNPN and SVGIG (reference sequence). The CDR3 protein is CAWSVLGTNEKLFF. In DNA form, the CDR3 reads TGTGCCTGGAGTGTACTAGGAACTAATGAAAAACTGTTTTTT.

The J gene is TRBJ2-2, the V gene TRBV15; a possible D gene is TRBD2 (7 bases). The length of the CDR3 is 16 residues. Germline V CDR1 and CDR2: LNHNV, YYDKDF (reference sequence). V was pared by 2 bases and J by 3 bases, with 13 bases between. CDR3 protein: CATSRPPGGHTGELFF. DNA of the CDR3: TGTGCCACCAGCAGACCACCGGGGGGCCACACCGGGGAGCTGTTTTTT. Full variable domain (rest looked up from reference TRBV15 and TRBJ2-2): DAMVIQNPRYQVTQFGKPVTLSCSQTLNHNVMYWYQQKSSQAPKLLFHYYDKDFNNEADTPDNFQSRRPNTSFCFLDIRSPGLGDTAMYLCATSRPPGGHTGELFFGEGSRLTVL.

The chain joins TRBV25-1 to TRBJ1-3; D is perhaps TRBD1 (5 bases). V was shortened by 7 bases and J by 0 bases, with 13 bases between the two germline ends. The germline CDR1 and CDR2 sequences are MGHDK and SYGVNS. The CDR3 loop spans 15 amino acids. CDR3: CASTTPGSSGNTIYF. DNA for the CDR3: TGTGCCAGCACCACACCAGGGAGCTCTGGAAACACCATATATTTT.

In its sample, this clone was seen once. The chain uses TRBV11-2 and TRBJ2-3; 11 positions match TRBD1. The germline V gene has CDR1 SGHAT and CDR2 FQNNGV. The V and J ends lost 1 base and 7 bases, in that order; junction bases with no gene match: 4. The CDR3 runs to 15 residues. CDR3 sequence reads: CASSLGDRGSYTQYF. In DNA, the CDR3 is TGTGCCAGCAGCTTAGGGGACAGGGGGTCCTATACGCAGTATTTT.

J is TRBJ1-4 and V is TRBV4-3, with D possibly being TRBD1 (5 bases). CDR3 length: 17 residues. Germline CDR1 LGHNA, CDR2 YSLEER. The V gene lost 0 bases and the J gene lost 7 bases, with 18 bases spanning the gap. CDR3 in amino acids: CASSQDPEGTYGEKLFF. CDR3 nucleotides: TGCGCCAGCAGCCAAGATCCAGAGGGGACGTACGGTGAAAAACTGTTTTTT.

In nucleotides, the CDR3 is TGTGCCAGCAGCTTAAGGCCTAGCGGGAGGGATGAGCAGTTCTTC. Residues: CASSLRPSGRDEQFF. V usage is TRBV7-2 and J usage is TRBJ2-1, with 12 bases that match TRBD2. CDR1 is SGHTA and CDR2 is FQGNSA in the germline V gene. V shed 2 bases, J shed 8 bases, and the junction held 4 bases outside the gene matches. The CDR3 spans 15 residues.

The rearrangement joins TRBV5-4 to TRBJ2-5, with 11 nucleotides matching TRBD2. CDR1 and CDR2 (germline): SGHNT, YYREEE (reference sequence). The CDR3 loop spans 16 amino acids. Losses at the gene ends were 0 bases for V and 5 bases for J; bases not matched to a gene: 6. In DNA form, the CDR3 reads TGTGCCAGCAGCTTGGGGACTAGCGGGCCTATGGAGACCCAGTACTTC. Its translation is CASSLGTSGPMETQYF.

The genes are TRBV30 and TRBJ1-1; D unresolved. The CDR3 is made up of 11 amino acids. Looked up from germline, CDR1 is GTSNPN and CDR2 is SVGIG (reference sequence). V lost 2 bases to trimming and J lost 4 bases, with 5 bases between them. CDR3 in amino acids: CAWSFGTEAFF. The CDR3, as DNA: TGTGCCTGGAGTTTCGGCACTGAAGCTTTCTTT.

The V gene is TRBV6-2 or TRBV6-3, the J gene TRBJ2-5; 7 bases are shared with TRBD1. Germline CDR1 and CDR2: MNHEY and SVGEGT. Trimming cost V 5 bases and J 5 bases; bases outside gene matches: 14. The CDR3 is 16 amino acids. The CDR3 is CASSATLRGPMETQYF. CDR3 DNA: TGTGCCAGCAGTGCAACCCTGAGGGGGCCCATGGAGACCCAGTACTTC.

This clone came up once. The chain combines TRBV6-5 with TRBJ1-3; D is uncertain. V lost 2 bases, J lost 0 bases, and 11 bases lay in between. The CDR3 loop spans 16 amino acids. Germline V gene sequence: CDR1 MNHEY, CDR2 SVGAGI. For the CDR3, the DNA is TGTGCCAGCAGTTACGAGGGAGGGAGCTCTGGAAACACCATATATTTT. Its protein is CASSYEGGSSGNTIYF.

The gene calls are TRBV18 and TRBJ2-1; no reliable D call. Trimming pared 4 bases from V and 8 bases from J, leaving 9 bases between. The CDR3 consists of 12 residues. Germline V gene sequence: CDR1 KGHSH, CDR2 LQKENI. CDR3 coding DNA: TGTGCCAGCTCACTGAAGGGTGATGAGCAGTTCTTC. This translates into CASSLKGDEQFF.

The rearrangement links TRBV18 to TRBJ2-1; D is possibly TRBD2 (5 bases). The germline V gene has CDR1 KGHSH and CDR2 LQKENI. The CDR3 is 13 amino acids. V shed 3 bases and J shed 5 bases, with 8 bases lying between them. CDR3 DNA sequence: TGTGCCAGCTCACCGGGAGCTGACAATGAGCAGTTCTTC. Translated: CASSPGADNEQFF.

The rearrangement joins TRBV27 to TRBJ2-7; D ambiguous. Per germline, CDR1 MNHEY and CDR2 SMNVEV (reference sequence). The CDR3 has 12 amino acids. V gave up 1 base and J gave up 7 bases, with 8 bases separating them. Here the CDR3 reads CASSLWGGEQYF. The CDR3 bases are TGTGCCAGCAGTTTATGGGGTGGTGAGCAGTACTTC.

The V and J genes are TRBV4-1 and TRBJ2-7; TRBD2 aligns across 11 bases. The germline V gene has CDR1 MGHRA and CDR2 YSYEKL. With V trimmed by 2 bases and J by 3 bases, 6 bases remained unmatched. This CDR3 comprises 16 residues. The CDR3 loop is CASSQLTSGRDYEQYF. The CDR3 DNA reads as TGCGCCAGCAGCCAACTCACTAGCGGGAGAGACTACGAGCAGTACTTC.

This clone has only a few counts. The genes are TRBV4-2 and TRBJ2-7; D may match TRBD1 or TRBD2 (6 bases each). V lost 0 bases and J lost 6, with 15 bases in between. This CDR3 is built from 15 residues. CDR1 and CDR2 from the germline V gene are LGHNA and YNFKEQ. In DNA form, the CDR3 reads TGTGCCAGCAGCCAAGAGAAAACCGGGGGCGGCGAGCAGTACTTC. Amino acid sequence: CASSQEKTGGGEQYF.

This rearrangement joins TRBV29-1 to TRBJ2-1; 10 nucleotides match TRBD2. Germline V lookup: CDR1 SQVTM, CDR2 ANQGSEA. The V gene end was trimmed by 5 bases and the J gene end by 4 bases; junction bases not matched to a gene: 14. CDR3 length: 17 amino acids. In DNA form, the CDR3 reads TGCAGCGTTCGAGGGGAGGAGCGGGGGGGCATTTACAATGAGCAGTTCTTC. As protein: CSVRGEERGGIYNEQFF.

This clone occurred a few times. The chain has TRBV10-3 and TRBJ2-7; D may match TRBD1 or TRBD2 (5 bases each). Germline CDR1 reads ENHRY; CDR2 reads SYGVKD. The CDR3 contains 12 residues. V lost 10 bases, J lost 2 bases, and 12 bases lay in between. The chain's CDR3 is CATTGGPYEQYF. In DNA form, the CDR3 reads TGTGCCACTACAGGAGGTCCCTACGAGCAGTACTTC.

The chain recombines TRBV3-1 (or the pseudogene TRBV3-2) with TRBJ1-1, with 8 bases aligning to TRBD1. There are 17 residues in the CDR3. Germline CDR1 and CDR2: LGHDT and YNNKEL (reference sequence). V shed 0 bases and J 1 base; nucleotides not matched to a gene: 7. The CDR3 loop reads CASSQDSTGGRNTEAFF. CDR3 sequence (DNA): TGTGCCAGCAGCCAAGATAGTACAGGGGGTAGGAACACTGAAGCTTTCTTT.

The CDR3 DNA reads TGTGCCAGCAGCGCAGGCTGGTACCAAGAGACCCAGTACTTC. Amino acid sequence: CASSAGWYQETQYF. The chain has TRBV9 and TRBJ2-5; no definite D call. V was cut by 3 bases and J by 0 bases, with 9 bases left in between. This CDR3 has 14 amino acids. Germline V gene data show CDR1 as SGDLS and CDR2 as YYNGEE.